One T cell receptor beta chain is described in this entry. Its antigen is not identified. The data belong to a study of cytomegalovirus exposure and HLA in healthy donors. The PCR used 60 Vbeta and 13 Jbeta primers. In the original workflow: Per a later analysis, the number of unique TCR beta chains was 75 million to 90 million, of which roughly 11 million were shared. The data were produced by immunoSEQ multiplex PCR, yet TCRdb's version contains in-frame clones alone and is incomplete. That table supplies the V and J calls and clone size; D and trimming were determined from the DNA. This table has roughly 300,000 clones, roughly 85% appearing once. Healthy bone marrow donors made up the donor group. Study findings and constraints: Most of the CMV-associated TCR beta chains (in a later analysis) appeared to be HLA-restricted. Several of the most significant clusters were apparently associated with common viral pathogens in a later analysis.

Germline CDR1 and CDR2: SGHNT and YENEEA. With 1 base removed from V and 9 bases from J, the gap between germline ends came to 24 bases. The CDR3 has 17 residues. The source is a man aged 40-49 years in good health and CMV-seropositive. The chain is built from TRBV11-3 and TRBJ2-5; D might be TRBD1 (7 bases). The source material was PBMCs. CDR3 sequence reads: CASSLGTARDSTSPQYF. The CDR3 DNA reads TGTGCCAGCAGCTTAGGAACCGCGCGGGACAGTACTTCCCCCCAGTACTTC.